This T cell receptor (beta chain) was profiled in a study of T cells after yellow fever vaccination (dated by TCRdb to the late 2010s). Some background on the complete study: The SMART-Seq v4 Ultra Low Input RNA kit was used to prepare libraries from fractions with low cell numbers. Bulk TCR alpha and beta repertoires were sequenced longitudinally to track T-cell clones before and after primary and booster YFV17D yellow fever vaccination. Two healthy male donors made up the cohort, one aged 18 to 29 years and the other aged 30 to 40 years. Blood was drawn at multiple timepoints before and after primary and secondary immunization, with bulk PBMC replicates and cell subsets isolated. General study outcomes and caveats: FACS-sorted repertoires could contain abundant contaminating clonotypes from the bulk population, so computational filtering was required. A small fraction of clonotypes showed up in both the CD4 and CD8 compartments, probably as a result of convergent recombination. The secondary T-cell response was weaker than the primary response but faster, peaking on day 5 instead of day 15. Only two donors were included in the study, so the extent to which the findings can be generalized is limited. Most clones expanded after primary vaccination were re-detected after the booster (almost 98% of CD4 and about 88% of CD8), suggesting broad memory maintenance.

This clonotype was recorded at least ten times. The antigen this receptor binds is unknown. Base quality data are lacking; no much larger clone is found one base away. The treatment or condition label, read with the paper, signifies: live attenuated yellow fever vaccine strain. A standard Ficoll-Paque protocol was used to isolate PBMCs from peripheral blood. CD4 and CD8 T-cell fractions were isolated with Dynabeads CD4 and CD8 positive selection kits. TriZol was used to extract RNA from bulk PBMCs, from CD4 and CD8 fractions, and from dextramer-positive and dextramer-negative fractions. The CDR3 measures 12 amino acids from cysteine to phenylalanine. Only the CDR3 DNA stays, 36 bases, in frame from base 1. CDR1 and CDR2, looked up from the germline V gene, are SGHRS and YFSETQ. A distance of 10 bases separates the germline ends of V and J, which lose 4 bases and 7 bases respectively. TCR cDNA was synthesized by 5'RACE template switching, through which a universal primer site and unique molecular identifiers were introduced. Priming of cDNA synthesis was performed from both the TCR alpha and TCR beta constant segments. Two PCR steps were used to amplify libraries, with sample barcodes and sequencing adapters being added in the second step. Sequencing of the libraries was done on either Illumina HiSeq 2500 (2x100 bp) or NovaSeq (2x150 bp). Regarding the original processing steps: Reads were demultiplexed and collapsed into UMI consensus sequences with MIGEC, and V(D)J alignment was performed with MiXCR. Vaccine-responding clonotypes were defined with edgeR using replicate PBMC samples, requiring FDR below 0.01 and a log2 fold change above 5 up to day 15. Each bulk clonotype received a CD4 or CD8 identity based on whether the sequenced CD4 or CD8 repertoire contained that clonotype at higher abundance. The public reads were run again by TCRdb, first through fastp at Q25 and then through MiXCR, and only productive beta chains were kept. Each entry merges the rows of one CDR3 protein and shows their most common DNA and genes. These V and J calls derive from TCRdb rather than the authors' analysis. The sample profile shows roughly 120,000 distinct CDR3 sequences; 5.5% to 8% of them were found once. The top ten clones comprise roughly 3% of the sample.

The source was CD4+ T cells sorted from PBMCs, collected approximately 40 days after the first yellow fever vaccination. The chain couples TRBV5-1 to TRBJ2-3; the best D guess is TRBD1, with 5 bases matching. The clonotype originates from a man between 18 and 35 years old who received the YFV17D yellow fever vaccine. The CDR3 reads CASSPDTHTQYF. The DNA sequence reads TGCGCCAGCAGCCCGGACACTCATACGCAGTATTTT.